The entry below gives a single TCR beta chain sequence along with its context. The sample originates from a study of blood T cell repertoires in COVID-19. Germline CDR1 and CDR2: MDHEN and SYDVKM. V gave up 6 bases and J gave up 4 bases, with 12 bases separating them. The length of the CDR3 is 13 residues. Generated by immunoSEQ multiplex PCR, the TCRdb table keeps only in-frame clones and is missing some. Seen here are roughly 300,000 clones, about 81% observed once, and the top ten hold roughly 1.6%. This TCR was recovered from a human donor with COVID-19, enrolled during active disease. The donor label of this sample is uncertain. The chain combines TRBV28 with TRBJ2-5; D perhaps matches TRBD1 (6 bases). Source material: peripheral blood. The DNA for the CDR3 is TGTGCCAGCAGCTGGATAGGGGGAGAGACCCAGTACTTC. Protein: CASSWIGGETQYF.